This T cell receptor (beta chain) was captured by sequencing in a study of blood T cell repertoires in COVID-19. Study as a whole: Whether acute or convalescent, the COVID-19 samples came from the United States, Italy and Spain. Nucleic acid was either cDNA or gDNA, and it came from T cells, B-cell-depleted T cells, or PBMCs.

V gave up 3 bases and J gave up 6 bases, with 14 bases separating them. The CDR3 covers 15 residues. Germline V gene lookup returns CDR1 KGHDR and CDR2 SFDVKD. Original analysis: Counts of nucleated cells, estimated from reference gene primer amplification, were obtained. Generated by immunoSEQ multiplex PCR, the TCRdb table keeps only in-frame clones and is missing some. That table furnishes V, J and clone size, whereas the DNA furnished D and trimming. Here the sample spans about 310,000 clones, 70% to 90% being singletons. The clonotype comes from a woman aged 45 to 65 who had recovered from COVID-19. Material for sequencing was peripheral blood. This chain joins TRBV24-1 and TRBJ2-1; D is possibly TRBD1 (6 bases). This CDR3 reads CATSDGGQGINEQFF. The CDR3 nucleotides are TGTGCCACCAGTGATGGGGGACAAGGGATCAATGAGCAGTTCTTC.